This note documents a single T cell receptor (beta chain) sequence. The data belong to a study of control samples from healthy donors and cancer patients. Germline V gives CDR1 SGHTA, CDR2 FQGNSA. This CDR3 is built from 15 residues. V was cut by 3 bases and J by 7 bases, with 15 bases left in between. TCRdb's copy holds only in-frame clones and misses some; the assay was immunoSEQ multiplex PCR. Among about 140,000 clones listed, more than 80% were seen once. This chain joins TRBV7-2 and TRBJ2-2; weak D call: TRBD1 (6 bases). The sequence was obtained from a man aged 18 to 35 in good health. Sample: blood. In DNA form, the CDR3 reads TGTGCCAGCAGCTTGTTGACAGGTCCGGACGGGGAGCTGTTTTTT. Protein: CASSLLTGPDGELFF.